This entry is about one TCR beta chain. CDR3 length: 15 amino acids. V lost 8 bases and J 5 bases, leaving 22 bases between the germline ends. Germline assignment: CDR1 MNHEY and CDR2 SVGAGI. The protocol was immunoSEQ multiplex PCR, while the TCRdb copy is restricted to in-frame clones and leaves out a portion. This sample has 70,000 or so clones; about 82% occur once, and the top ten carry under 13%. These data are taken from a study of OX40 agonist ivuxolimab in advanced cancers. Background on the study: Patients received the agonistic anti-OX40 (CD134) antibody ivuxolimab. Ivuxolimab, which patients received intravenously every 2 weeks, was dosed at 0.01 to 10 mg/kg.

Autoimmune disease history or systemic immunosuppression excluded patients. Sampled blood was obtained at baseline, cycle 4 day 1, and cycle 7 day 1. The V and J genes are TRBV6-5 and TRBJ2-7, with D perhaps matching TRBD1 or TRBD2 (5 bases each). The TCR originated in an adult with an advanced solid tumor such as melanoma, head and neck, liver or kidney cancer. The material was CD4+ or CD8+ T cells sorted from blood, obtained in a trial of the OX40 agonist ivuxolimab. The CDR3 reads CASGQTGTPTDEQYF. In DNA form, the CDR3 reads TGTGCCAGCGGCCAAACCGGGACCCCGACCGACGAGCAGTACTTC.